This T cell receptor beta chain was retrieved from a study of blood T cell repertoires in COVID-19. TCRdb keeps only in-frame clones here, not all; method: immunoSEQ multiplex PCR. The repertoire consists of approximately 670,000 clones, with 70% to 90% occurring once and the leading ten covering about 0.24%. The CDR3 consists of 14 residues. Germline V gives CDR1 SGHRS, CDR2 YFSETQ. Trimming pared 4 bases from V and 6 bases from J, leaving 16 bases between. V usage is TRBV5-1 and J usage is TRBJ1-1; D call uncertain. The material sequenced was peripheral blood. The source of this sequence is a woman younger than 30 with acute or convalescent COVID-19. In DNA form, the CDR3 reads TGCGCCAGCAGCCCTAAACCGGGATTTGCTGAAGCTTTCTTT. Protein sequence: CASSPKPGFAEAFF.